A single sample gave rise to the 11 T cell receptor beta chains below, sequenced in a study of regulatory T cells in long-lasting Graves disease. Indicated time point: newly diagnosed GD, antithyroid drugs for less than 3 months. Isolated PBMC RNA provided the starting material for the TCR library. CDR3-region Arm-PCR and iRepertoire HTBI primers produced the TCR beta libraries. TCRdb reprocessed the multiplex PCR reads with MiXCR, giving one entry per CDR3 protein. Among 350,000 to 500,000 distinct CDR3 sequences listed, 14% were seen once. The same data also contributed to another study, on T cells in Graves' hyperthyroidism and ophthalmopathy.

Source: peripheral blood mononuclear cells (PBMCs), taken at new diagnosis, from a patient treated with antithyroid drugs. Receptor source: a woman between 45 and 60 years old with Graves disease.

This clonotype was picked up many times. The rearrangement joins TRBV30 to TRBJ2-1, with 11 bases lining up with TRBD2. Germline CDR1 reads GTSNPN; CDR2 reads SVGIG (reference sequence). The CDR3 spans 14 residues. J gave up 4 bases and V 5 bases, and 4 bases lay outside the gene matches. The CDR3, as DNA: TGTGCCTGGCTTACTAGCGGGAGTTACAATGAGCAGTTCTTC. Protein product: CAWLTSGSYNEQFF.

This clonotype occurred many times. The chain employs TRBV9 and TRBJ2-7; weak D call: TRBD2 (6 bases). CDR3 length: 15 residues. Trimming left V 0 bases short and J 2 bases short, with 12 bases between. Per the germline V gene, CDR1 is SGDLS and CDR2 is YYNGEE. This CDR3 is CASSVGREETYEQYF. The CDR3 DNA sequence: TGTGCCAGCAGCGTAGGGAGGGAGGAAACCTACGAGCAGTACTTC.

This chain uses TRBV4-1 with TRBJ2-1, with 11 positions matching TRBD1. Trimming at V came to 1 base and at J to 7 bases, leaving 3 bases not matched to a gene. This CDR3 contains 15 residues. The germline V gene has CDR1 MGHRA and CDR2 YSYEKL. The CDR3 bases are TGCGCCAGCAGCCAAGCCGGACAGGGGGCTAATGAGCAGTTCTTC. It codes for CASSQAGQGANEQFF.

This clonotype was counted at least ten times. The V call is TRBV2, the J call TRBJ2-7, with D unclear. The CDR3 contains 13 residues. Trimming cost V 4 bases and J 1 base, with 8 bases left between them. Germline loops: CDR1 SNHLY, CDR2 FYNNEI. In DNA, the CDR3 is TGTGCCAGCAGTGTGAGCCAATCCTACGAGCAGTACTTC. This translates into CASSVSQSYEQYF.

CDR3 in amino acids: CASRRGQGTYEQYF. For the CDR3, the DNA is TGTGCCAGCAGAAGAGGACAGGGAACCTACGAGCAGTACTTC. This chain links TRBV2 with TRBJ2-7; the match to TRBD1 covers 8 bases. CDR3 length: 14 amino acids. V shed 6 bases and J 2 bases; nucleotides not matched to a gene: 6. Germline CDR1 is SNHLY and CDR2 is FYNNEI. Full variable domain (rest looked up from reference TRBV2 and TRBJ2-7): EPEVTQTPSHQVTQMGQEVILRCVPISNHLYFYWYRQILGQKVEFLVSFYNNEISEKSEIFDDQFSVERPDGSNFTLKIRSTKLEDSAMYFCASRRGQGTYEQYFGPGTRLTVT.

This clonotype has at least ten counts. The rearrangement uses TRBV28 and TRBJ1-5; D is uncertain. This CDR3 spans 12 amino acids. The V end lost 5 bases, the J end lost 4 bases, and 6 bases lay between the germline ends. Germline V gives CDR1 MDHEN, CDR2 SYDVKM. CDR3 coding DNA: TGTGCCAGCAGTGCATATAATCAGCCCCAGCATTTT. It translates to CASSAYNQPQHF.

The J gene is TRBJ2-1, the V gene TRBV4-1; 8 bases map to TRBD2. Germline CDR1 reads MGHRA; CDR2 reads YSYEKL. V dropped 2 bases and J dropped 3; count of bases not matched to a gene: 3. The CDR3 length is 15 residues. CDR3 region: CASSQTTSGYNEQFF. The CDR3 DNA reads TGCGCCAGCAGCCAAACTACTAGCGGCTACAATGAGCAGTTCTTC.

Ten or more counts support this clonotype. The J gene is TRBJ1-5, the V gene TRBV27, with 7 bases matching TRBD1. V lost 2 bases and J lost 7; bases outside the gene matches: 11. The CDR3 consists of 16 residues. The germline gives CDR1 MNHEY, CDR2 SMNVEV (reference sequence). The DNA for the CDR3 is TGTGCCAGCAGTTTAACCTCGGCAGGGGGTACGCAGCCCCAGCATTTT. Residues: CASSLTSAGGTQPQHF.

This clonotype was seen a handful of times. V usage is TRBV18 and J usage is TRBJ2-2; TRBD2 matches at 10 bases. V lost 1 base, J lost 2 bases, and 4 bases stayed unmatched. The germline CDR1 and CDR2 sequences are KGHSH and LQKENI. There are 17 residues in the CDR3. CDR3 coding DNA: TGTGCCAGCTCACCACTCACTAGCGGGACAAACACCGGGGAGCTGTTTTTT. It codes for CASSPLTSGTNTGELFF.

This clonotype was seen at least ten times. The chain recombines TRBV3-1 with TRBJ2-1, with 15 positions matching TRBD2. The germline gives CDR1 LGHDT, CDR2 YNNKEL (reference sequence). J was trimmed by 7 bases and V by 1 base; bases with no gene match: 11. The CDR3 consists of 19 residues. The CDR3 region has the DNA TGTGCCAGCAGCCAAGTTGGGACTAGCGGGGGGAGGGTTAGGAATGAGCAGTTCTTC. Residues: CASSQVGTSGGRVRNEQFF.

The table lists this clonotype with many counts. The chain combines TRBV11-2 with TRBJ2-5; D gene ambiguous. The V and J ends lost 5 bases and 2 bases respectively, with 18 bases between them. This CDR3 is built from 16 residues. The germline gives CDR1 SGHAT, CDR2 FQNNGV. DNA of the CDR3: TGTGCCAGCAGCCCACCTGCGTTCCTGGGGCAAGAGACCCAGTACTTC. As protein: CASSPPAFLGQETQYF.